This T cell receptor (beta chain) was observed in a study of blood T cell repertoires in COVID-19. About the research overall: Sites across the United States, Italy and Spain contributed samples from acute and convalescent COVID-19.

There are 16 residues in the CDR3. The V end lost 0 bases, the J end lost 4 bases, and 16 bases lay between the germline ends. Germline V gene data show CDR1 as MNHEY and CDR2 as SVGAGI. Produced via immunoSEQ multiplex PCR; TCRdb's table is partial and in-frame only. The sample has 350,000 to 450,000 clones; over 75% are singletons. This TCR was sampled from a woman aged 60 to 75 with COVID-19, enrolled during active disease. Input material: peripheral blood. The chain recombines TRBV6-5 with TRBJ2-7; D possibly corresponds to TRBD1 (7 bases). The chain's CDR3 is CASSYSAGTVQYEQYF. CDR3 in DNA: TGTGCCAGCAGTTACTCGGCGGGGACAGTTCAGTACGAGCAGTACTTC.